The source of this TCR beta chain is a study of blood T cell repertoires in COVID-19. Study-level background: Acute and convalescent COVID-19 specimens originated in the United States, Italy and Spain.

Measured with immunoSEQ multiplex PCR; TCRdb has only the in-frame clones, and not every one. The table has approximately 210,000 clones, under 85% seen once. In Seattle, patients joined the study during active infection and were tracked longitudinally. V was cut by 3 bases and J by 0 bases, with 8 bases left in between. The CDR3 has 15 residues. Germline CDR1 reads ENHRY; CDR2 reads SYGVKD. The gene calls are TRBV10-3 and TRBJ2-2, with D possibly matching TRBD1 (6 bases). The receptor was isolated from a woman of 80 years or more with COVID-19, enrolled during active disease. Sequencing was performed on peripheral blood. The CDR3 DNA reads TGTGCCATCAGTGACTCAGGGGCGAACACCGGGGAGCTGTTTTTT. It yields the protein CAISDSGANTGELFF.